The clone carrying this TCR beta chain was detected only once. The sample belongs to a study of T cell responses to AZD1222 COVID-19 vaccine. V gave up 5 bases and J gave up 6 bases, with 11 bases separating them. The germline V gene has CDR1 SGHAT and CDR2 FQNNGV. This CDR3 has 13 residues. Produced via immunoSEQ multiplex PCR; TCRdb's table is partial and in-frame only. The sample yields 95,000 to 150,000 clones, approximately 89% seen once. The sequence was obtained from an adult in good health. The chain combines TRBV11-2 with TRBJ2-1; no clear D gene. The sequenced sample was peripheral blood, obtained on day 0 of AZD1222 vaccination. CDR3 DNA sequence: TGTGCCAGCAGCCCTGGAATCTCCAATGAGCAGTTCTTC. Residues: CASSPGISNEQFF. The full variable domain, completed using reference TRBV11-2 and TRBJ2-1, is EAGVAQSPRYKIIEKRQSVAFWCNPISGHATLYWYQQILGQGPKLLIQFQNNGVVDDSQLPKDRFSAERLKGVDSTLKIQPAKLEDSAVYLCASSPGISNEQFFGPGTRLTVL.